These 2 T cell receptor beta chains came from one sample sequenced in a study of T cells in Graves' hyperthyroidism and ophthalmopathy. There were TCR beta CDR3 regions amplified from RNA transcripts. An initial round of RT-PCR targeting the TCR CDR3 relied on the HTBI primer set. In TCRdb, the multiplex PCR reads were re-called with MiXCR into one record per CDR3 protein. The sample shows approximately 430,000 distinct CDR3 sequences, roughly 14% of them seen only once. Sample: blood. All receptors come from a woman under 30 with Graves' hyperthyroidism.

On this clonotype: Possible read error: a much larger clone is one base away. The conserved final phenylalanine or tryptophan is absent from the CDR3, which likely points to a read error. The chain carries TRBV12-3 or TRBV12-4 and TRBJ2-2; D remains ambiguous. The CDR3 has 14 amino acids. V was pared by 5 bases and J by 0 bases, with 7 bases between. The CDR3 DNA sequence: TGTGCCAGCAGTGCGGCGCCGAACACCGGGGAGCTGTTTATT. Encoded protein: CASSAAPNTGELFI.

The genes are TRBV18 and TRBJ2-3; TRBD2 is a possible D gene (5 bases). Germline loops: CDR1 KGHSH, CDR2 LQKENI. V lost 0 bases to trimming and J lost 2 bases, with 15 bases between them. The CDR3 sequence is 17 residues long. The CDR3 coding sequence is TGTGCCAGCTCACCACCGAATGTGGAGCGGTACACAGATACGCAGTATTTT. Its translation: CASSPPNVERYTDTQYF.